Below, 17 T cell receptor beta chains from the same sample are listed, as sequenced in a study of blood T cells in healthy people across ages. A J-beta primer mix and a sample-barcoded 5' primer were used in a second PCR of roughly 6 to 11 cycles. TCRdb processed the 5' RACE reads anew with MiXCR; each CDR3 protein has one entry. The top ten hold 20% to 25% of the sample, which has 1,800,000 or so distinct CDR3 sequences, approximately 40% seen once. The source material was blood. These receptors were taken from a human donor in good health.

This clonotype appeared a single time. The V call is TRBV12-3 or TRBV12-4, the J call TRBJ2-3; 9 bases are shared with TRBD2. With 0 bases clipped from V and 11 bases from J, the junction kept 6 bases outside the gene matches. This CDR3 spans 14 amino acids. The DNA of the CDR3 is TGTGCCAGCAGTTTAGCTAGCGGGGGCGCACGGCAGTATTTT. This sequence encodes CASSLASGGARQYF.

In its sample, this clonotype was seen a few times. The gene calls are TRBV4-3 and TRBJ2-3; tentative D call: TRBD1 (6 bases). Germline V gene sequence: CDR1 LGHNA, CDR2 YSLEER. The CDR3 spans 16 residues. V lost 3 bases and J lost 3, with 16 bases in between. As DNA, the CDR3 is TGCGCCAGCAGCCAGGAAACAGGGAGAAGGACAGATACGCAGTATTTT. This encodes CASSQETGRRTDTQYF.

The chain couples TRBV20-1 to TRBJ2-1; D ambiguous. The V gene lost 0 bases and the J gene lost 2 bases, with 8 bases spanning the gap. CDR3 length equals 14 residues. CDR1 DFQATT and CDR2 SNEGSKA come from the germline V gene (reference sequence). Written as DNA, the CDR3 is TGCAGTGCTAGAGATCAGTCCACCTACAATGAGCAGTTCTTC. It encodes CSARDQSTYNEQFF.

This CDR3 is CASRQLAGALYEQYF. Here the CDR3 DNA reads TGTGCCAGCAGACAACTAGCGGGGGCCTTATACGAGCAGTACTTC. The chain couples TRBV2 to TRBJ2-7; 11 nucleotides align to TRBD2. The J segment lost 4 bases and the V segment lost 6 bases, leaving 8 bases of the junction unmatched. The CDR3 runs to 15 residues. Germline-derived CDR1 and CDR2 are SNHLY and FYNNEI.

The chain has TRBV5-1 and TRBJ1-4; D not certain. The ends were cut back, 3 bases at V and 0 bases at J, with 15 bases in the middle. The length of the CDR3 is 17 residues. Germline values: CDR1 SGHRS, CDR2 YFSETQ. The CDR3 sequence is CASSSGPTQTTNEKLFF. CDR3 in DNA: TGCGCCAGCAGCTCTGGACCGACCCAGACAACTAATGAAAAACTGTTTTTT.

The rearrangement uses TRBV9 and TRBJ2-7; no firm D call. This CDR3 has 14 residues. Trimming left V 8 bases short and J 1 base short, with 16 bases between. Per germline, CDR1 SGDLS and CDR2 YYNGEE. Written as DNA, the CDR3 is TGTGCCAGTTCTCTTCAAGCCCAGTCCTACGAGCAGTACTTC. Protein sequence: CASSLQAQSYEQYF.

The chain recombines TRBV6-1 with TRBJ2-6; tentatively, D is TRBD1 or TRBD2 (5 bases each). Germline CDR1 is MNHNS and CDR2 is SASEGT. V lost 8 bases and J 1 base, leaving 15 bases between the germline ends. The CDR3 spans 16 residues. The CDR3 here is CASRRGANSGANVLTF. The CDR3 DNA reads as TGTGCCAGCCGCCGGGGCGCGAATTCTGGGGCCAACGTCCTGACTTTC.

The chain combines TRBV9 with TRBJ1-2, with D perhaps matching TRBD1 (6 bases). Germline CDR1 reads SGDLS; CDR2 reads YYNGEE. CDR3 length: 16 amino acids. Trimming removed 2 bases at V and 6 bases at J, with 20 bases between. DNA for the CDR3: TGTGCCAGCAGCGTCTTCGGGGGGGCTCTCAACCATGGCTACACCTTC. Its protein product is CASSVFGGALNHGYTF.

The table lists this clonotype with a few counts. V usage is TRBV18 and J usage is TRBJ1-1; perhaps TRBD1 as D (5 bases). Between the trimmed V and J ends, which lost 2 bases and 4 bases, there was a span of 14 bases. Germline V gives CDR1 KGHSH, CDR2 LQKENI. The CDR3 is 15 amino acids. CDR3 bases: TGTGCCAGCTCACCAGGCGTGTGGGGGGGCACTGAAGCTTTCTTT. Its protein product is CASSPGVWGGTEAFF. Filled out from reference TRBV18 and TRBJ1-1, the complete variable domain reads NAGVMQNPRHLVRRRGQEARLRCSPMKGHSHVYWYRQLPEEGLKFMVYLQKENIIDESGMPKERFSAEFPKEGPSILRIQQVVRGDSAAYFCASSPGVWGGTEAFFGQGTRLTVV.

The table lists this clonotype with a few counts. The chain joins TRBV4-3 to TRBJ2-2; D is uncertain. The CDR3 extends over 15 amino acids. The germline V gene encodes CDR1 LGHNA and CDR2 YSLEER. The V and J ends lost 0 bases and 6 bases respectively, with 11 bases between them. CDR3 protein: CASSQDGVMSGELFF. CDR3 nucleotide sequence: TGCGCCAGCAGCCAAGATGGGGTTATGTCCGGGGAGCTGTTTTTT.

The V and J genes are TRBV2 and TRBJ2-5; D uncertain. The V and J ends lost 4 bases and 4 bases respectively, with 10 bases between them. Per germline, CDR1 SNHLY and CDR2 FYNNEI. CDR3 length: 13 amino acids. CDR3 amino acids: CASSALIRETQYF. The CDR3 DNA follows: TGTGCCAGCAGTGCGTTGATAAGAGAGACCCAGTACTTC.

The rearrangement joins TRBV30 to TRBJ2-7; no firm D call. The CDR3 has 11 amino acids. V was shortened by 5 bases and J by 3 bases, with 8 bases between the two germline ends. Germline CDR1 GTSNPN, CDR2 SVGIG (reference sequence). The CDR3 coding sequence is TGTGCCTGGTCCTGGAACTACGAGCAGTACTTC. Its translation is CAWSWNYEQYF.

This sequence joins TRBV6-5 and TRBJ1-6, with D possibly TRBD1 on 6 matching bases. Germline lookup yields CDR1 MNHEY and CDR2 SVGAGI. The CDR3 runs 14 residues. Trimming took off 6 bases at V and 7 bases at J, with 13 bases between the two ends. The CDR3: CASSGGGWNSPLHF. The CDR3 nucleotides read TGTGCCAGCAGCGGCGGGGGCTGGAATTCACCCCTCCACTTT.

The CDR3 spells CASSVQGINEKLFF. CDR3 in DNA: TGTGCCAGCAGTGTACAGGGGATTAATGAAAAACTGTTTTTT. The V gene is TRBV12-3 or TRBV12-4, the J gene TRBJ1-4, with 7 nucleotides matching TRBD1. Trimming took 5 bases from V and 4 from J; bases not matched to a gene: 4. The CDR3 runs 14 residues.

This clonotype has just one count. V is TRBV11-2 and J is TRBJ2-1; TRBD2 agrees at 8 bases. The CDR3 contains 15 residues. V lost 2 bases to trimming and J lost 6 bases; unmatched junction nucleotides: 6. CDR1 is SGHAT and CDR2 is FQNNGV in the germline V gene. Here the CDR3 reads CASSLFLAGSNEQFF. The CDR3 nucleotides read TGTGCCAGCAGCTTATTCCTAGCGGGCTCCAATGAGCAGTTCTTC.

This clonotype has a handful of counts. The genes are TRBV30 and TRBJ2-3; 8 bases are shared with TRBD1. The CDR3 runs to 15 residues. CDR1 and CDR2 from the germline V gene are GTSNPN and SVGIG (reference sequence). V was clipped by 6 bases and J by 3 bases; unmatched bases: 11. CDR3 DNA sequence: TGTGCCTGCCCTGGACAGGGAGGAGGAACAGATACGCAGTATTTT. As protein: CACPGQGGGTDTQYF.

J is TRBJ2-1 and V is TRBV7-3; 10 bases fit TRBD2. Germline-derived CDR1 and CDR2 are SGHTA and FQGTGA. J was trimmed by 9 bases and V by 2 bases; bases with no gene match: 7. The CDR3 totals 15 residues. CDR3 sequence (DNA): TGTGCCAGCAGCTTATTCGGGACTAGCGAGAGTGAGCAGTTCTTC. Translation gives CASSLFGTSESEQFF. Using reference TRBV7-3 and TRBJ2-1 for the parts outside the CDR3, the full variable domain is GAGVSQTPSNKVTEKGKYVELRCDPISGHTALYWYRQSLGQGPEFLIYFQGTGAADDSGLPNDRFFAVRPEGSVSTLKIQRTERGDSAVYLCASSLFGTSESEQFFGPGTRLTVL.